These 26 T cell receptor beta chains came from one sample sequenced in a study of blood T cells in healthy people across ages (dated by TCRdb to 2014 to 2015). Libraries were constructed by 5' RACE. The sequencer was an Illumina HiSeq 2500. A second PCR of about 7 to 12 cycles was run with a J-beta primer mix and a sample-barcoded 5' primer. The public reads were run again by TCRdb, first through fastp at Q25 and then through MiXCR, and only productive beta chains were kept. Each CDR3 protein gets just one entry, which takes the most common genes and DNA from the rows behind it. This sample holds about 1,500,000 distinct CDR3 sequences; roughly 27% were observed only once. 7.7% of the sample goes to the ten largest clones. Sequenced: blood. The receptors here all came from a woman in her twenties or thirties in good health.

The V call is TRBV11-2, the J call TRBJ2-7; 10 bases agree with TRBD1. CDR1 and CDR2 (germline): SGHAT, FQNNGV. V gave up 6 bases and J gave up 3 bases; unmatched junction bases: 8. The CDR3 spans 15 residues. As DNA, the CDR3 is TGTGCCAGCAGACGATTGGGGGACAGGGGCTACGAGCAGTACTTC. It encodes CASRRLGDRGYEQYF.

The J gene is TRBJ2-3, the V gene TRBV7-2, with a weak D call TRBD2 (7 bases). CDR1 SGHTA and CDR2 FQGNSA come from the germline V gene. The V gene lost 6 bases and the J gene lost 4 bases, with 17 bases spanning the gap. The CDR3 runs to 15 residues. The chain's CDR3 is CASSSGGAGADTQYF. The CDR3 bases are TGTGCCAGCAGTTCTGGGGGGGCGGGGGCAGATACGCAGTATTTT.

The chain uses TRBV6-1 and TRBJ2-3; the match to TRBD2 covers 7 bases. Unmatched junction bases numbered 4, after V lost 9 bases and J lost 4 bases. Germline V lookup: CDR1 MNHNS, CDR2 SASEGT. CDR3 length: 12 amino acids. The CDR3 coding sequence is TGTGCCAGTCGACTAGCCCCAGATACGCAGTATTTT. It is translated as CASRLAPDTQYF.

In regard to this clonotype: This clone may be a read error of a much larger clone one base away. The chain links TRBV2 to TRBJ2-7; perhaps TRBD1 as D (7 bases). Trimming removed 0 bases from V and 3 bases from J, with 12 bases in between. The CDR3 contains 15 residues. Per the germline V gene, CDR1 is SNHLY and CDR2 is FYNNEI. The chain's CDR3 is CASSEAPQGGYEQYF. The CDR3 DNA follows: TGTGCCAGCAGTGAAGCTCCCCAGGGGGGCTACGAGCAGTACTTC.

This clonotype came up many times. V is TRBV20-1 and J is TRBJ2-5, with TRBD2 identical over 13 bases. The V gene's germline CDR1 is DFQATT and CDR2 SNEGSKA (reference sequence). The CDR3 runs 17 residues. The trim removed 3 bases at V and 5 bases at J, leaving 12 bases unmatched. CDR3 nucleotide sequence: TGCAGTGCTAGGACTAGCGGGGGGCTCTCGGGTCCGGAGACCCAGTACTTC. It specifies CSARTSGGLSGPETQYF.

This clonotype occurred a few times. The chain is built from TRBV2 and TRBJ1-4, with no clear D. V lost 7 bases to trimming and J lost 1 base, with 7 bases between them. The germline V gene has CDR1 SNHLY and CDR2 FYNNEI. This CDR3 has 13 residues. CDR3 loop: CASKRQTNEKLFF. The CDR3 DNA sequence: TGTGCCAGCAAACGGCAAACTAATGAAAAACTGTTTTTT.

The chain links TRBV5-1 to TRBJ2-1; TRBD2 matches at 10 bases. Germline CDR1 is SGHRS and CDR2 is YFSETQ. V shed 4 bases, J shed 9 bases, and the junction held 16 bases outside the gene matches. The length of the CDR3 is 17 residues. CDR3 residues: CASSPPGLATGRGEQFF. The CDR3 coding sequence is TGCGCCAGCAGCCCACCGGGACTAGCGACGGGCCGGGGTGAGCAGTTCTTC.

This clonotype occurred once. This chain links TRBV2 with TRBJ2-1; TRBD2 is a possible D gene (6 bases). Trimming pared 6 bases from V and 13 bases from J, leaving 25 bases between. The CDR3 extends over 15 amino acids. Germline V gene data show CDR1 as SNHLY and CDR2 as FYNNEI. The CDR3 DNA is TGTGCCAGCAGCCAGGTCGGGACCCACCCCGCGGGACAGTTCTTC. Encoded protein: CASSQVGTHPAGQFF. Filled out from reference TRBV2 and TRBJ2-1, the complete variable domain reads EPEVTQTPSHQVTQMGQEVILRCVPISNHLYFYWYRQILGQKVEFLVSFYNNEISEKSEIFDDQFSVERPDGSNFTLKIRSTKLEDSAMYFCASSQVGTHPAGQFFGPGTRLTVL.

This chain uses TRBV12-3 or TRBV12-4 with TRBJ2-4; D unclear. V lost 3 bases, J lost 8 bases, and 11 bases lay in between. This CDR3 region has 13 residues. The CDR3 protein is CASSLSAADIQYF. Written as DNA, the CDR3 is TGTGCCAGCAGTTTGAGTGCCGCTGACATTCAGTACTTC.

On this clonotype: One base away lies a much larger clone, so this may be a sequencing read error. The V gene is TRBV9, the J gene TRBJ2-7; 9 bases align to TRBD2. CDR1 and CDR2 (germline): SGDLS, YYNGEE. CDR3 length: 16 amino acids. Here the CDR3 DNA reads TGTGCCAGCAGCGCCACTCACCTAGCGGGGAAAGAGACCCAGTGCTTC. Its translation: CASSATHLAGKETQCF.

J is TRBJ2-5 and V is TRBV4-1; 8 bases agree with TRBD2. Looked up from germline, CDR1 is MGHRA and CDR2 is YSYEKL. The CDR3 spans 15 residues. Unmatched junction bases numbered 5, after V lost 0 bases and J lost 5 bases. The CDR3 DNA follows: TGCGCCAGCAGCCAAGATTTTCGGGGGGGTGAGACCCAGTACTTC. It specifies CASSQDFRGGETQYF.

This clonotype showed up many times. The chain joins TRBV4-1 to TRBJ2-1; D call uncertain. Trimming stripped 1 base from V and 5 bases from J, with 12 bases between. There are 15 residues in the CDR3. The germline V gene has CDR1 MGHRA and CDR2 YSYEKL. This CDR3 reads CASSQGHHGDNEQFF. CDR3 in DNA: TGCGCCAGCAGCCAAGGCCACCATGGGGACAATGAGCAGTTCTTC.

A note on this clonotype: A much larger clone is a single base away; this may be a read error. The V gene is TRBV29-1, the J gene TRBJ1-4; D not certain. The CDR3 runs 12 residues. CDR1 and CDR2 from the germline V gene are SQVTM and ANQGSEA. The CDR3 DNA follows: TGCAGCGTTGAACGTCTGAGTGAAAAACGGTTTTTT. Its protein product is CSVERLSEKRFF. Looking up the rest from reference TRBV29-1 and TRBJ1-4 gives the full variable domain: SAVISQKPSRDICQRGTSLTIQCQVDSQVTMMFWYRQQPGQSLTLIATANQGSEATYESGFVIDKFPISRPNLTFSTLTVSNMSPEDSSIYLCSVERLSEKRFFGSGTQLSVL.

In this sample, this clonotype turned up a few times. The V and J genes are TRBV5-1 and TRBJ2-2; 8 nucleotides agree with TRBD2. Germline V gives CDR1 SGHRS, CDR2 YFSETQ. Trimming cost V 3 bases and J 5 bases; bases outside gene matches: 3. This CDR3 is built from 14 residues. Written as DNA, the CDR3 is TGCGCCAGCAGCTCGGGACTAGAGACCGGGGAGCTGTTTTTT. It codes for CASSSGLETGELFF. Complete variable domain (other parts from reference TRBV5-1 and TRBJ2-2): KAGVTQTPRYLIKTRGQQVTLSCSPISGHRSVSWYQQTPGQGLQFLFEYFSETQRNKGNFPGRFSGRQFSNSRSEMNVSTLELGDSALYLCASSSGLETGELFFGEGSRLTVL.

This clonotype was counted between two and nine times. The CDR3 here is CSAREAGTREQYF. Here the CDR3 DNA reads TGCAGTGCTAGAGAAGCAGGGACCCGCGAGCAGTACTTC. This chain uses TRBV20-1 with TRBJ2-7; D tentatively reads TRBD1 or TRBD2 (5 bases each). Trimming cost V 0 bases and J 6 bases, with 12 bases left between them. CDR3 length equals 13 residues. Looked up from germline, CDR1 is DFQATT and CDR2 is SNEGSKA (reference sequence).

A note on this clonotype: A much bigger clone sits one base away, suggesting this may be a read error. The V and J genes are TRBV29-1 and TRBJ2-7; 8 bases align to TRBD1. V shed 3 bases and J 3 bases; nucleotides not matched to a gene: 4. The germline V gene has CDR1 SQVTM and CDR2 ANQGSEA. This CDR3 comprises 13 residues. In DNA, the CDR3 is TGCAGCGTTGAGCAGGGGGCCGACTACGAGCAGTACTTC. This codes for CSVEQGADYEQYF.

This clonotype has just a few counts. CDR3 nucleotide sequence: TGTGCCAGCAGCTCGCTAGCGGGACTCATCGGAAACAATGAGCAGTTCTTC. Its translation is CASSSLAGLIGNNEQFF. The V call is TRBV14, the J call TRBJ2-1; 9 bases map to TRBD2. Germline assignment: CDR1 SGHDN and CDR2 FVKESK. This CDR3 region has 17 residues. J lost 5 bases, V lost 5 bases, and 13 bases had no gene match.

The chain combines TRBV21-1 with TRBJ2-7; TRBD2, as called in the table, went unchecked against the DNA. TRBV21-1 is a recognized pseudogene. The CDR3 sequence is 18 residues long. CDR3 loop: CASSKKGISGVFYHEQYF. The CDR3 nucleotides are TGTGCCAGCAGCAAGAAAGGTATTAGCGGGGTATTTTACCACGAGCAGTACTTC.

This clonotype was seen at least ten times. The V and J genes are TRBV7-2 and TRBJ2-6; 7 bases fit TRBD1. The germline CDR1 and CDR2 sequences are SGHTA and FQGNSA. The V segment lost 3 bases and the J segment 2 bases; nucleotides outside the gene matches: 10. The CDR3 has 18 residues. This chain's CDR3 is CASSFSGTANTGANVLTF. CDR3 nucleotide sequence: TGTGCCAGCAGCTTTTCCGGGACAGCAAATACTGGGGCCAACGTCCTGACTTTC.

As for this clonotype: This could be a read error, since a much larger clone is one nucleotide away. The chain has TRBV20-1 and TRBJ2-6; a possible D gene is TRBD2 (6 bases). The CDR3 is made up of 15 amino acids. The germline V gene encodes CDR1 DFQATT and CDR2 SNEGSKA (reference sequence). The CDR3 loop is CSARGGAPGANVQTF. The CDR3 DNA reads TGCAGTGCAAGAGGCGGGGCTCCTGGGGCCAACGTCCAGACTTTC.

The chain uses TRBV29-1 and TRBJ2-3; D is possibly TRBD1 or TRBD2 (5 bases each). CDR3 length equals 14 residues. V lost 3 bases and J lost 0, with 10 bases in between. Germline V CDR1 and CDR2: SQVTM, ANQGSEA. The CDR3 DNA reads as TGCAGCGTTGATCCTGGGGACAGCACAGATACGCAGTATTTT. Amino acid sequence: CSVDPGDSTDTQYF.

In this sample, this clonotype turned up many times. The genes are TRBV11-2 and TRBJ1-2; 8 bases map to TRBD1. CDR1 and CDR2 from the germline V gene are SGHAT and FQNNGV. This CDR3 has 17 residues. J lost 0 bases, V lost 4 bases, and 10 bases had no gene match. The CDR3 nucleotides are TGTGCCAGCAGCTCCCTTCAGGGGGCCTCTCCTAACTATGGCTACACCTTC. Residues: CASSSLQGASPNYGYTF.

The rearrangement links TRBV12-3 or TRBV12-4 to TRBJ2-7; a weak D match, TRBD1 (6 bases). With 6 bases removed from V and 2 bases from J, the gap between germline ends came to 17 bases. The CDR3 is 15 amino acids. The CDR3 coding sequence is TGTGCCAGCAGCCGGCTGGGGGCGGCGCCCTACGAGCAGTACTTC. It yields the protein CASSRLGAAPYEQYF.

This clonotype was found many times. This chain uses TRBV12-3 or TRBV12-4 with TRBJ2-7, with D perhaps matching TRBD2 (6 bases). The length of the CDR3 is 14 residues. With 5 bases removed from V and 5 bases from J, the gap between germline ends came to 16 bases. The CDR3 DNA reads as TGTGCCAGCAGTCCGGCGGGGTTCATCAACGAGCAGTACTTC. Translating gives CASSPAGFINEQYF.

This clonotype occurred many times. The genes are TRBV11-2 and TRBJ1-2, with D perhaps TRBD1 (5 bases). The CDR3 is made up of 13 amino acids. Per the germline V gene, CDR1 is SGHAT and CDR2 is FQNNGV. V lost 8 bases to trimming and J lost 8 bases, with 18 bases between them. CDR3 loop: CASRGPGGDGYTF. DNA for the CDR3: TGTGCCAGCCGGGGCCCCGGGGGAGACGGCTACACCTTC. The full variable domain, with the rest looked up from reference TRBV11-2 and TRBJ1-2, is EAGVAQSPRYKIIEKRQSVAFWCNPISGHATLYWYQQILGQGPKLLIQFQNNGVVDDSQLPKDRFSAERLKGVDSTLKIQPAKLEDSAVYLCASRGPGGDGYTFGSGTRLTVV.

The chain combines TRBV5-5 with TRBJ2-3; weak D call: TRBD2 (6 bases). The CDR3 is made up of 14 amino acids. Per the germline V gene, CDR1 is SGHKS and CDR2 is YYEKEE (reference sequence). V lost 4 bases, J lost 6 bases, and 15 bases lay in between. CDR3 sequence (DNA): TGTGCCAGCAGCCGGAGGGTCACCGGGGATACGCAGTATTTT. Residues: CASSRRVTGDTQYF.